Each of the 14 T cell receptor beta chains below was sequenced from the same sample in a study of blood T cell repertoires in COVID-19. Sequencing was performed with immunoSEQ multiplex PCR; in TCRdb, only in-frame clones are kept and a portion is missing. Of around 300,000 clones in the sample, almost 90% were seen once. Sequencing used PBMCs or T cells enriched from blood (not recorded which). These receptor sequences come from a young woman with acute COVID-19.

The chain recombines TRBV12-3 or TRBV12-4 with TRBJ2-1; D gene unclear. This CDR3 has 11 residues. Trimming left V 1 base short and J 10 bases short, with 5 bases between. CDR3 sequence reads: CASSLVREQFF. The CDR3 DNA reads TGTGCCAGCAGTTTAGTGAGAGAGCAGTTCTTC.

The CDR3 coding sequence is TGTGCCAGCACCTGGGGGGACTCTAGCGGGGAGCTGTTTTTT. Translating gives CASTWGDSSGELFF. V and J are TRBV28 and TRBJ2-2; TRBD2 is a possible D gene (6 bases). The CDR3 has 14 amino acids. Germline CDR1 and CDR2: MDHEN and SYDVKM. Trimming stripped 7 bases from V and 7 bases from J, with 16 bases between.

The rearrangement links TRBV5-5 to TRBJ2-7, with 8 bases identical to TRBD1. This CDR3 contains 13 residues. Germline assignment: CDR1 SGHKS and CDR2 YYEKEE (reference sequence). V was clipped by 4 bases and J by 4 bases; unmatched bases: 4. This CDR3 reads CASSNQGAYEQYF. Written as DNA, the CDR3 is TGTGCCAGCAGCAACCAGGGGGCTTACGAGCAGTACTTC.

The chain joins TRBV19 to TRBJ1-2; 7 bases map to TRBD1. The CDR3 loop spans 16 amino acids. Looked up from germline, CDR1 is LNHDA and CDR2 is SQIVND (reference sequence). The V gene end was trimmed by 3 bases and the J gene end by 4 bases; junction bases not matched to a gene: 11. The CDR3 region is CASSILGRGGGYGYTF. The CDR3 bases are TGTGCCAGTAGTATTTTGGGACGAGGGGGCGGCTATGGCTACACCTTC.

The V and J genes are TRBV11-3 and TRBJ2-2; 10 bases fit TRBD2. V shed 3 bases and J 6 bases; nucleotides not matched to a gene: 10. Germline-derived CDR1 and CDR2 are SGHNT and YENEEA. CDR3 length equals 17 residues. The CDR3: CASSLRLAGAGAGELFF. CDR3 in DNA: TGTGCCAGCAGCTTGAGGCTAGCGGGAGCGGGGGCCGGGGAGCTGTTTTTT.

Note on this clone: One end of the junction does not line up with germline, which may come from a read error. The V and J genes are TRBV18 and TRBJ2-7; TRBD2 agrees at 13 bases. CDR3 length: 14 residues. CDR1 is KGHSH and CDR2 is LQKENI in the germline V gene. CDR3 DNA: TGTGCCAGCTCACCACCGGGACTAGCGGGACCCTGGAACTTC. This gives the protein CASSPPGLAGPWNF.

The chain recombines TRBV28 with TRBJ1-3, with a possible D match to TRBD1 (6 bases). The V end lost 3 bases, the J end lost 5 bases, and 11 bases lay between the germline ends. Germline V gives CDR1 MDHEN, CDR2 SYDVKM. This CDR3 is built from 14 residues. This CDR3 is CASSFPDSRNTIYF. CDR3 nucleotide sequence: TGTGCCAGCAGTTTCCCGGACAGCCGAAACACCATATATTTT.

This clone was recorded once. This sequence joins TRBV29-1 and TRBJ2-3; D not resolved. Trimming stripped 6 bases from V and 2 bases from J, with 3 bases between. CDR3 length: 10 residues. Germline CDR1 and CDR2: SQVTM and ANQGSEA. DNA for the CDR3: TGCAGCGTGGCCACAGATACGCAGTATTTT. Its translation is CSVATDTQYF.

Comment on this clone: Other DNA sequences in this specimen translate into the identical CDR3. The chain carries TRBV28 and TRBJ1-5; TRBD1 aligns across 11 bases. The CDR3 covers 15 residues. V lost 4 bases, J lost 2 bases, and 1 base stayed unmatched. Germline CDR1 MDHEN, CDR2 SYDVKM. The CDR3 DNA reads TGTGCCAGCAGTTCGGGACAGGGGGGCAATCAGCCCCAGCATTTT. Encoded protein: CASSSGQGGNQPQHF.

In nucleotides, the CDR3 is TGCAGCGTTCGGGACATTCTCTATGGCTACACCTTC. Amino acid sequence: CSVRDILYGYTF. The J gene is TRBJ1-2, the V gene TRBV29-1, with D possibly TRBD1 on 6 matching bases. This CDR3 spans 12 amino acids. Germline lookup yields CDR1 SQVTM and CDR2 ANQGSEA. The germline V and J ends were trimmed by 5 bases and 4 bases, with 11 bases remaining between them.

This sequence joins TRBV14 and TRBJ2-7; 9 bases agree with TRBD1. The CDR3 has 15 residues. Germline V gives CDR1 SGHDN, CDR2 FVKESK. Losses at the gene ends were 0 bases for V and 0 bases for J; bases not matched to a gene: 0. This CDR3 reads CASSQETGGSYEQYF. In nucleotides, the CDR3 is TGTGCCAGCAGCCAAGAGACAGGGGGCTCCTACGAGCAGTACTTC.

The chain joins TRBV28 to TRBJ1-6, with D tentatively TRBD1 (6 bases). There are 13 residues in the CDR3. V gave up 7 bases and J gave up 6 bases, with 10 bases separating them. Germline CDR1 and CDR2: MDHEN and SYDVKM. CDR3 sequence: CASIQGPNSPLHF. CDR3 nucleotides: TGTGCCAGCATACAGGGTCCTAATTCACCCCTCCACTTT.

The V and J genes are TRBV5-1 and TRBJ1-5; TRBD1 matches at 8 bases. The CDR3 consists of 14 residues. Looked up from germline, CDR1 is SGHRS and CDR2 is YFSETQ. With 4 bases clipped from V and 7 bases from J, the junction kept 7 bases outside the gene matches. CDR3 bases: TGCGCCAGCAGCATGACAGGGGTAGAGCAGCCCCAGCATTTT. This translates into CASSMTGVEQPQHF.

The chain links TRBV28 to TRBJ1-2; 10 bases align to TRBD1. Germline CDR1 reads MDHEN; CDR2 reads SYDVKM. This CDR3 has 13 amino acids. V dropped 6 bases and J dropped 6; count of bases not matched to a gene: 4. The chain's CDR3 is CASRGQGKDGYTF. The CDR3 nucleotides are TGTGCCAGCAGGGGACAGGGGAAGGATGGCTACACCTTC.